The present TCR beta chain was sequenced within a study of long-term antiretroviral therapy in people with HIV. The assay, immunoSEQ v3.0, was run at survey level. Data came from immunoSEQ multiplex PCR; TCRdb stores just in-frame clones and leaves some out. The sample holds roughly 19,000 clones, over 90% seen once. Trimming took 7 bases from V and 5 from J; bases not matched to a gene: 12. Germline V CDR1 and CDR2: SQVTM, ANQGSEA. The CDR3 spans 14 residues. The material was unsorted PBMCs, obtained 4.4 years after starting antiretroviral therapy. This TCR derives from a woman between 45 and 60 years old with HIV. The chain uses TRBV29-1 and TRBJ1-1; 8 positions match TRBD1. CDR3 loop: CSAPTGGSGTEAFF. The CDR3 nucleotides are TGCAGCGCACCTACAGGGGGTTCGGGTACTGAAGCTTTCTTT.